The T cell receptor beta chain under discussion was sequenced for a study of CD8+CD57+ T cells in acquired aplastic anemia (dated by TCRdb to about 2018). Some background on the complete study: DNA extracted from sorted CD4+ and CD8+ cells had a mean of around 3.3 ug, with a range of roughly 0.17 to 27.4 ug. A CD8+CD57+ expansion meant a frequency higher than the mean frequency seen in healthy subjects.

The patients picked for sequencing were ones in whom flow cytometry had shown an expansion of CD8+CD57+ cells. Every patient had a diagnosis of severe acquired aplastic anemia based on International Study of Aplastic Anemia and Agranulocytosis and Camitta criteria. Patients had received no therapy at the time of blood sampling. The study deep-sequenced TCR repertoires of sorted CD4+ and CD8+ blood T cells from severe aplastic anemia patients and healthy subjects. Patients were enrolled in the USA under clinicaltrials.gov protocols 00001620, 01623167, 00001397, 00071045, 00081523 and 00961064. Ficoll-Paque density gradient centrifugation was used to isolate peripheral blood mononuclear cells. CD4+ and CD8+ T cells were sorted by FACS or magnetic beads before DNA extraction. The investigation overall reported the following: Twenty-nine CD8+ CDR3 sequences were found in both patients and controls but appeared to be highly expressed in patients and within the immunodominant clones of the patients. CD8+ Simpson's diversity did not differ significantly between patients and healthy controls (P=0.060).

Genomic DNA was used as template for profiling of TCR beta VDJ combinations and CDR3 sequences. An Illumina HiSeq 2000 was the platform used for TCR repertoire sequencing. As for the authors' bioinformatics: TRBV/TRBJ rearrangement plots, CDR3 size and DJ length profiles, and Simpson's diversity index were used to evaluate the repertoires. The immunodominant clone was defined as the most abundant DNA sequence in deep sequencing data. CDR3 amino acid sequences were checked for sharing across subjects and were also compared against the VDJdb database and published repertoires. TCRdb took the public reads, trimmed them with fastp at Q25, ran MiXCR for clone calling and kept in-frame beta chains. Duplicate CDR3 protein sequences are folded into a single record with the most common DNA and genes. V and J calls and clone size were set by TCRdb, not the authors. This sample holds roughly 180,000 distinct CDR3 sequences; 55% to 65% were observed only once. About 42% of the sample goes to the ten largest clones.

Notes on this clonotype: Its recognized antigen is unknown. No per-base quality is available; no much larger clone lies one base away.

From V the trimming removes 1 base and from J it removes 5 bases, while the gene matches leave 4 bases of the junction unaccounted for. The CDR3 spans 14 residues, from the cysteine through the phenylalanine. Only the CDR3 portion is preserved as DNA: 42 bases, with reading frame beginning at the first base. In the germline V gene, CDR1 corresponds to MGHRA and CDR2 to YSYEKL. Recombination linked TRBV4-1 to TRBJ2-7, and 8 junctional nucleotides match TRBD1. Specimen: sorted CD4+, CD8+, or CD8+CD57+ T cells (not recorded which) from PBMCs. The TCR was taken from a human donor with aplastic anemia. CDR3 reads: CASSQGRGQNEQYF. The nucleotide sequence reads as follows: TGCGCCAGCAGCCAAGGCAGGGGGCAAAACGAGCAGTACTTC.